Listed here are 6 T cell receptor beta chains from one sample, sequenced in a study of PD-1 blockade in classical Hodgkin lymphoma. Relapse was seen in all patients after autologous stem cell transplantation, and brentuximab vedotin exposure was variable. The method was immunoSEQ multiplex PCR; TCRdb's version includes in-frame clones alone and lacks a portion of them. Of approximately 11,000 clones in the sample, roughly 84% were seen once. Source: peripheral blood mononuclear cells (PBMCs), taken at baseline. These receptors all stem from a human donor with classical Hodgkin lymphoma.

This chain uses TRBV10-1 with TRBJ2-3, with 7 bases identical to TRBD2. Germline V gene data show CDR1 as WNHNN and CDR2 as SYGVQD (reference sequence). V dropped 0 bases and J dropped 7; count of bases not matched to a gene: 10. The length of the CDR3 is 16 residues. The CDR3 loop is CASSESGGGPRNTQYF. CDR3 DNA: TGCGCCAGCAGTGAGTCGGGGGGAGGGCCGCGGAATACGCAGTATTTT.

Here the CDR3 DNA reads TGTGCCAGCAGCCCCGGGGTGGGAAACGGCGAGCAGTACTTC. It is translated as CASSPGVGNGEQYF. The J gene is TRBJ2-7, the V gene TRBV11-3, with a possible D match to TRBD2 (5 bases). V was trimmed by 5 bases and J by 6 bases, leaving 17 bases between them. The CDR3 extends over 14 amino acids. In germline, CDR1 is SGHNT, CDR2 YENEEA.

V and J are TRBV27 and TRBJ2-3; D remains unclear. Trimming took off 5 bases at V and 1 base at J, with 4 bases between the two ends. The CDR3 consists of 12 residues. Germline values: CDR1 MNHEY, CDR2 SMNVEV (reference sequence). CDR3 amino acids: CASSARTDTQYF. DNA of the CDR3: TGTGCCAGCAGTGCCCGCACAGATACGCAGTATTTT.

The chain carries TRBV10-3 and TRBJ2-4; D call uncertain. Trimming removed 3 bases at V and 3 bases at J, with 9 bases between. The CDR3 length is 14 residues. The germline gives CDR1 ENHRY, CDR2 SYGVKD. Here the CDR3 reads CAISDSDNKNIQYF. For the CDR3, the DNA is TGTGCCATCAGTGACTCGGATAACAAAAACATTCAGTACTTC.

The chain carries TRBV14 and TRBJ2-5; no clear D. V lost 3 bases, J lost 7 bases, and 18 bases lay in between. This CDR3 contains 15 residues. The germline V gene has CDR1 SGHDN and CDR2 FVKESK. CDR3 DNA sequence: TGTGCCAGCAGCCAGGTTCCTCGGTCCCGATGGACCCAGTACTTC. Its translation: CASSQVPRSRWTQYF.

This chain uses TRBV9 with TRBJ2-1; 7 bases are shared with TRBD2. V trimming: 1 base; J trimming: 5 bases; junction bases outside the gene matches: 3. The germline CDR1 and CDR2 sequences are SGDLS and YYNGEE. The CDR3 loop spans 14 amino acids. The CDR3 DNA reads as TGTGCCAGCAGCGTACTAGCGGCCGACAATGAGCAGTTCTTC. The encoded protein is CASSVLAADNEQFF.